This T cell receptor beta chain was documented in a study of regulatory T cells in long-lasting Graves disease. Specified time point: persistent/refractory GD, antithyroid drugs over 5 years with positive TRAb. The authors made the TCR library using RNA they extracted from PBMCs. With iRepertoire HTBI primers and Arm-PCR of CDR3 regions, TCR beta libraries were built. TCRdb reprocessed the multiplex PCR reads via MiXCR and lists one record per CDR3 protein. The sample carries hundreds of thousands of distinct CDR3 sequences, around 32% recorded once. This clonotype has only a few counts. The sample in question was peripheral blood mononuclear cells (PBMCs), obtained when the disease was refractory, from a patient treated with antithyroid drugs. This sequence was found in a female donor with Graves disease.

The CDR3 loop is CASRDSGSFAETQYF. CDR3 in DNA: TGTGCCAGCAGAGACAGCGGGAGTTTTGCGGAGACCCAGTACTTC. V gene TRBV6-1 combines with J gene TRBJ2-5, with TRBD2 identical over 8 bases. The V gene end was trimmed by 6 bases and the J gene end by 5 bases; junction bases not matched to a gene: 11. The germline CDR1 and CDR2 sequences are MNHNS and SASEGT. This CDR3 region has 15 residues.